The 14 T cell receptor beta chains below were found in one sample sequenced in a study of T cell responses to AZD1222 COVID-19 vaccine. Sequenced by immunoSEQ multiplex PCR; TCRdb stores in-frame clones only, minus some. The profile shows some 150,000 clones, about 82% of them singletons. Sequenced here: peripheral blood, sampled 28 days after the second AZD1222 dose. The receptors were sampled from an adult who received the AZD1222 COVID-19 vaccine.

The chain employs TRBV15 and TRBJ2-7, with 10 bases lining up with TRBD2. J gave up 3 bases and V 3 bases, and 26 bases lay outside the gene matches. Germline-derived CDR1 and CDR2 are LNHNV and YYDKDF (reference sequence). The CDR3 contains 22 residues. The CDR3 is CATSRDGTSAPTPNPGHYEQYF. The CDR3 coding sequence is TGTGCCACCAGCAGGGATGGGACTAGCGCTCCCACCCCCAACCCGGGCCACTACGAGCAGTACTTC.

This chain links TRBV21-1 with TRBJ1-5. TRBV21-1 is reported as a pseudogene. The CDR3 consists of 17 residues. The CDR3 nucleotides read TGTGCCAGCAGCAAAAACCGGGTGGGAGGGTTCAATCAGCCCCAGCATTTT. It translates to CASSKNRVGGFNQPQHF.

The gene calls are TRBV5-1 and TRBJ2-1, with TRBD2 matching over 8 bases. Trimming at V came to 4 bases and at J to 0 bases, leaving 12 bases not matched to a gene. Germline values: CDR1 SGHRS, CDR2 YFSETQ. The CDR3 is made up of 18 amino acids. The CDR3 region has the DNA TGCGCCAGCAGCCCAAGGACTAGCAATTCATTCTCCTACAATGAGCAGTTCTTC. Its translation: CASSPRTSNSFSYNEQFF. Together with reference TRBV5-1 and TRBJ2-1, the CDR3 gives the full variable domain: KAGVTQTPRYLIKTRGQQVTLSCSPISGHRSVSWYQQTPGQGLQFLFEYFSETQRNKGNFPGRFSGRQFSNSRSEMNVSTLELGDSALYLCASSPRTSNSFSYNEQFFGPGTRLTVL.

The J gene is TRBJ1-5, the V gene TRBV19; 7 nucleotides line up with TRBD1. The CDR3 is made up of 14 amino acids. The V gene end was trimmed by 5 bases and the J gene end by 6 bases; junction bases not matched to a gene: 7. Germline-derived CDR1 and CDR2 are LNHDA and SQIVND (reference sequence). CDR3 DNA sequence: TGTGCCAGTAGTGACAGGGCCAAAGGTCAGCCCCAGCATTTT. Protein sequence: CASSDRAKGQPQHF.

The V call is TRBV5-6, the J call TRBJ1-5; 9 bases agree with TRBD1. Losses at the gene ends were 4 bases for V and 3 bases for J; bases not matched to a gene: 5. The CDR3 runs 15 residues. CDR1 is SGHDT, CDR2 YYEEEE, per germline. The CDR3 region is CASSLRDRDNQPQHF. The CDR3 coding sequence is TGTGCCAGCAGCCTCCGGGACAGGGACAATCAGCCCCAGCATTTT.

This chain links TRBV2 with TRBJ2-5, with TRBD1 matching 12 bases. The germline V gene has CDR1 SNHLY and CDR2 FYNNEI. The CDR3 runs 15 residues. The V gene end was trimmed by 6 bases and the J gene end by 3 bases; junction bases not matched to a gene: 5. In nucleotides, the CDR3 is TGTGCCAGCAGCGCCGGGACAGGGGGCGAAGAGACCCAGTACTTC. Translated: CASSAGTGGEETQYF.

The chain uses TRBV24-1 and TRBJ1-2; D gene unclear. CDR1 is KGHDR and CDR2 is SFDVKD in the germline V gene. This CDR3 has 11 residues. Trimming pared 6 bases from V and 5 bases from J, leaving 6 bases between. The CDR3 here is CATSPGYGYTF. The CDR3, as DNA: TGTGCCACCAGTCCGGGGTATGGCTACACCTTC.

V and J are TRBV20-1 and TRBJ2-1, with D maybe TRBD2 (5 bases). Per the germline V gene, CDR1 is DFQATT and CDR2 is SNEGSKA (reference sequence). V gave up 4 bases and J gave up 4 bases, with 5 bases separating them. This CDR3 region has 11 residues. In DNA form, the CDR3 reads TGCAGTGCTACGGGATACAATGAGCAGTTCTTC. Its protein is CSATGYNEQFF.

As DNA, the CDR3 is TGTGCCAGCAGTTTTGCCCGAAGAGGGAGCAATCAGCCCCAGCATTTT. It translates to CASSFARRGSNQPQHF. V is TRBV28 and J is TRBJ1-5, with no clear D. CDR1 and CDR2 (germline): MDHEN, SYDVKM. The CDR3 is 16 amino acids. V lost 3 bases and J lost 1, with 13 bases in between.

This clone was seen a few times. The chain has TRBV6-1 and TRBJ2-2; maybe TRBD2 (6 bases). The ends were cut back, 3 bases at V and 0 bases at J, with 11 bases in the middle. Germline values: CDR1 MNHNS, CDR2 SASEGT. The CDR3 runs 16 residues. The DNA for the CDR3 is TGTGCCAGCAGTGAGGGACTGATATCGAACACCGGGGAGCTGTTTTTT. Encoded protein: CASSEGLISNTGELFF.

The V call is TRBV27, the J call TRBJ1-2; TRBD1 might be the D (5 bases). Germline V CDR1 and CDR2: MNHEY, SMNVEV (reference sequence). V was clipped by 8 bases and J by 6 bases, with 10 bases between them. CDR3 length: 11 amino acids. CDR3 residues: CASGGYNGYTF. The CDR3 DNA sequence: TGTGCCAGCGGGGGTTATAATGGCTACACCTTC.

The V gene is TRBV19, the J gene TRBJ1-2, with 10 bases aligning to TRBD1. Trimming cost V 7 bases and J 6 bases; bases outside gene matches: 14. In germline, CDR1 is LNHDA, CDR2 SQIVND (reference sequence). The CDR3 loop spans 16 amino acids. The CDR3 region has the DNA TGTGCCAGTACCCTTTTGGGGGGGACAGGGGTTAATGGCTACACCTTC. Protein product: CASTLLGGTGVNGYTF.

This clone has only a few counts. The chain carries TRBV5-6 and TRBJ2-1; 8 bases fit TRBD1. The germline CDR1 and CDR2 sequences are SGHDT and YYEEEE. The CDR3 extends over 13 amino acids. V dropped 4 bases and J dropped 5; count of bases not matched to a gene: 2. The CDR3 region is CASSLQGDNEQFF. The CDR3 region has the DNA TGTGCCAGCAGCCTACAGGGGGACAATGAGCAGTTCTTC.

The chain couples TRBV4-1 to TRBJ1-3; D not certain. Germline V gives CDR1 MGHRA, CDR2 YSYEKL. Between the trimmed V and J ends, which lost 0 bases and 4 bases, there was a span of 4 bases. The CDR3 is 13 residues long. The CDR3 reads CASSQDSGNTIYF. CDR3 sequence (DNA): TGCGCCAGCAGCCAAGATTCCGGAAACACCATATATTTT.